This entry lists 23 T cell receptor beta chains sequenced from one sample in a study of tumor and adjacent non-tumor tissue in lung cancer. TCRbeta libraries were built with three rounds of nested PCR, modified from ARM-PCR. TCRdb ran MiXCR on the multiplex PCR reads and lists one entry per CDR3 protein. The data contain some 100,000 distinct CDR3 sequences, roughly 80% of them singletons. No cell sorting was done before RNA was extracted from the tissue. What was sequenced was lung tumor tissue. Source of these receptors: a woman aged 55 to 70 with non-small cell lung cancer.

Here the CDR3 reads CASSRLGGVQAFF. In DNA form, the CDR3 reads TGTGCCAGCAGCCGATTGGGCGGTGTTCAAGCTTTCTTT. V is TRBV11-1 and J is TRBJ1-1; D is unclear. V was pared by 5 bases and J by 9 bases, with 16 bases between. The CDR3 runs to 13 residues. Germline CDR1 reads SGHAT; CDR2 reads FQDESV (reference sequence).

Of note for this clonotype: This may be a read error: a much more frequent sequence differs by one nucleotide. This chain joins TRBV4-1 and TRBJ1-2; D is unclear. Germline assignment: CDR1 MGHRA and CDR2 YSYEKL. This CDR3 spans 16 amino acids. The CDR3 bases are TGCGCCAGCTGCCAAAAAATCGGCGCTTCTAACTATGGCTACACCTTC. It encodes CASCQKIGASNYGYTF.

In this sample, this clonotype turned up many times. The V and J genes are TRBV6-1 and TRBJ2-5; 7 positions match TRBD2. Germline-derived CDR1 and CDR2 are MNHNS and SASEGT. V lost 6 bases and J lost 3; bases outside the gene matches: 7. CDR3 size: 14 residues. The CDR3 sequence: CASSPGLVKETQYF. The CDR3 region has the DNA TGTGCCAGCAGCCCAGGACTAGTTAAAGAGACCCAGTACTTC.

Comment on this clonotype: A read error may account for a junction end that differs from germline. The chain links TRBV11-2 to TRBJ2-3, with 8 positions matching TRBD1. Per germline, CDR1 SGHAT and CDR2 FQNNGV. This CDR3 region has 14 residues. DNA for the CDR3: TGTGCCAGCAACCTAGACAGGGGCTCGGGTACGCACTATTTT. Its translation: CASNLDRGSGTHYF.

Concerning this clonotype itself: One end of the junction fails to match germline, which may point to a read error. The chain has TRBV11-2 and TRBJ2-3; D is unresolved. The V gene's germline CDR1 is SGHAT and CDR2 FQNNGV. The CDR3 extends over 15 amino acids. The CDR3 region is CASSFGIACTDTQYF. The CDR3 DNA sequence: TGTGCCAGCAGCTTCGGCATCGCTTGCACAGATACGCAATATTTT.

Remarks on this clonotype: Given a much more abundant clone one base away, this may be a read error. This chain links TRBV6-2 or TRBV6-3 with TRBJ2-1; D possibly corresponds to TRBD1 (5 bases). V lost 7 bases and J 7 bases, leaving 11 bases between the germline ends. Germline CDR1 reads MNHEY; CDR2 reads SVGEGT. The CDR3 extends over 12 amino acids. CDR3 residues: CASTQTENEQFF. CDR3 nucleotide sequence: TGTGCCAGCACCCAGACAGAAAATGAGCAGTTCTTC.

This clonotype was detected ten times or more. V and J are TRBV12-3 or TRBV12-4 and TRBJ2-1, with TRBD2 identical over 8 bases. The CDR3 is made up of 14 amino acids. The ends lost 7 bases at V and 8 bases at J; junction bases unmatched: 10. CDR3 coding DNA: TGTGCCAGCAAGGAGACGGGAGGGTCCGATGAGCAGTTCTTC. This codes for CASKETGGSDEQFF.

Concerning this clonotype itself: The conserved closing phenylalanine or tryptophan is absent in this CDR3, likely reflecting a read error. The CDR3 reads CASRGGWGHEQYS. The CDR3 DNA reads TGTGCCAGCAGAGGGGGTTGGGGCCACGAGCAGTACTCC. The chain combines TRBV6-5 with TRBJ2-7; D possibly corresponds to TRBD1 (6 bases). V lost 6 bases to trimming and J lost 5 bases, with 14 bases between them. Germline V gene sequence: CDR1 MNHEY, CDR2 SVGAGI. The CDR3 consists of 13 residues.

Only one count was recorded for this clonotype. CDR3 DNA: TGTGCCAGCAGCCTCCGGGACAGGTTGGCCTATGGCTACACCTTC. The encoded protein is CASSLRDRLAYGYTF. This sequence joins TRBV28 and TRBJ1-2; TRBD1 agrees at 8 bases. With V trimmed by 6 bases and J by 4 bases, 10 bases remained unmatched. This CDR3 is built from 15 residues. CDR1 and CDR2 from the germline V gene are MDHEN and SYDVKM.

Comment on this clonotype: A much larger clone lies a single base off, so this may be a read error. The rearrangement links TRBV28 to TRBJ2-5, with D possibly being TRBD1 (7 bases). Trimming took off 7 bases at V and 8 bases at J, with 23 bases between the two ends. The germline gives CDR1 MDHEN, CDR2 SYDVKM. The CDR3 is 15 amino acids. The CDR3 sequence: CASIRRRDSSTTQYF. The CDR3 nucleotides read TGTGCCAGCATCCGACGGCGGGACAGCTCAACAACCCAGTACTTC. Using reference TRBV28 and TRBJ2-5 for the parts outside the CDR3, the full variable domain is DVKVTQSSRYLVKRTGEKVFLECVQDMDHENMFWYRQDPGLGLRLIYFSYDVKMKEKGDIPEGYSVSREKKERFSLILESASTNQTSMYLCASIRRRDSSTTQYFGPGTRLLVL.

On this clonotype itself: Compared with germline, one end of the junction differs, possibly owing to a read error. The chain joins TRBV11-2 to TRBJ2-7; D is uncertain. Germline V gene lookup returns CDR1 SGHAT and CDR2 FQNNGV. CDR3 length: 16 residues. CDR3 amino acids: CASSSTESAGSYKQYF. CDR3 sequence (DNA): TGTGCCAGCAGCTCCACCGAAAGTGCTGGCTCCTACAAGCAGTACTTC. Combining the CDR3 with reference TRBV11-2 and TRBJ2-7 gives the whole variable domain EAGVAQSPRYKIIEKRQSVAFWCNPISGHATLYWYQQILGQGPKLLIQFQNNGVVDDSQLPKDRFSAERLKGVDSTLKIQPAKLEDSAVYLCASSSTESAGSYKQYFGPGTRLTVT.

The chain is built from TRBV6-4 and TRBJ2-1; no reliable D call. V lost 3 bases and J lost 5, with 8 bases in between. This CDR3 spans 13 amino acids. Germline CDR1 MRHNA, CDR2 SNTAGT. CDR3 sequence: CASSEAEHNEQFF. As DNA, the CDR3 is TGTGCCAGCAGTGAGGCAGAACACAATGAGCAGTTCTTC.

The chain uses TRBV20-1 and TRBJ2-1; 13 positions match TRBD2. This CDR3 comprises 17 residues. The J segment lost 10 bases and the V segment lost 6 bases, leaving 18 bases of the junction unmatched. In germline, CDR1 is DFQATT, CDR2 SNEGSKA (reference sequence). In nucleotides, the CDR3 is TGCAGTGCCACTGAAGCCACGAGGACTAGCGGGAGAGGCGAGCAGTTCTTC. It encodes CSATEATRTSGRGEQFF.

A note on this clonotype: Since the CDR3 does not end with the conserved phenylalanine or tryptophan, this likely comes from a read error. V gene TRBV11-2 combines with J gene TRBJ2-1, with 11 bases aligning to TRBD1. This CDR3 has 16 amino acids. V gave up 5 bases and J gave up 5 bases; unmatched junction bases: 8. The germline CDR1 and CDR2 sequences are SGHAT and FQNNGV. The CDR3 region is CASSRDRGFLDNEQFL. The CDR3 nucleotides are TGTGCCAGCAGCCGGGACAGGGGGTTCCTAGACAATGAGCAGTTCCTG.

Comments on this clonotype: A much larger clone lies a single base off, so this may be a read error. The rearrangement uses TRBV4-3 and TRBJ2-5; D possibly corresponds to TRBD2 (6 bases). Germline CDR1 and CDR2: LGHNA and YSLEER. The CDR3 has 14 residues. The CDR3 loop reads CASSQVAGRETQHF. The CDR3 bases are TGCGCCAGCAGCCAAGTTGCGGGACGAGAGACCCAGCACTTC.

Points on this clonotype: Being one base from a much bigger clone, this may be a read error. The rearrangement uses TRBV6-2 or TRBV6-3 and TRBJ2-2; D tentatively reads TRBD1 or TRBD2 (5 bases each). The germline CDR1 and CDR2 sequences are MNHEY and SVGEGT. Trimming removed 2 bases from V and 6 bases from J, with 7 bases in between. This CDR3 has 13 amino acids. CDR3 in DNA: TGTGCCAGCAGTTACAGGGACGCCGGGGAGCTGTTTTTT. It translates to CASSYRDAGELFF.

Notes on this clonotype: Its ends do not fully match the called genes, so a read error is possible. The chain combines TRBV20-1 with TRBJ1-1, with TRBD1 matching 9 bases. This CDR3 comprises 14 residues. Germline V CDR1 and CDR2: DFQATT, SNEGSKA (reference sequence). In nucleotides, the CDR3 is TGCGGTGCTGGTGGGGGGACAGGGAGGACTGAGGCTTTATTT. Protein: CGAGGGTGRTEALF.

This clonotype was seen ten or more times. The rearrangement links TRBV4-2 to TRBJ2-3; 12 bases are shared with TRBD2. The CDR3 totals 15 residues. The V segment lost 4 bases and the J segment 5 bases; nucleotides outside the gene matches: 4. Germline lookup yields CDR1 LGHNA and CDR2 YNFKEQ. Written as DNA, the CDR3 is TGTGCCAGCAGCCCCCTAGCGGGAGGGGGAGATACGCAGTATTTT. Translation: CASSPLAGGGDTQYF.

This clonotype was counted at least ten times. The chain couples TRBV6-5 to TRBJ2-1; tentative D call: TRBD2 (5 bases). V dropped 5 bases and J dropped 0 bases, with 20 bases sitting between them. The CDR3 is 18 amino acids. The germline gives CDR1 MNHEY, CDR2 SVGAGI. The CDR3 DNA follows: TGTGCCAGCAGTAACACGCGCTCCGGAGGTATCTCCTACAATGAGCAGTTCTTC. Translation: CASSNTRSGGISYNEQFF.

As concerns this clonotype: A much larger clone lies a single base off, so this may be a read error. V gene TRBV20-1 combines with J gene TRBJ2-4; TRBD2 agrees at 10 bases. Trimming took 5 bases from V and 12 from J; bases not matched to a gene: 10. Germline values: CDR1 DFQATT, CDR2 SNEGSKA (reference sequence). The CDR3 extends over 13 amino acids. CDR3 residues: CSAPPRTSGTQYF. The CDR3 DNA reads as TGCAGTGCTCCTCCCCGGACTAGCGGAACTCAGTACTTC.

As regards this clonotype: The conserved phenylalanine or tryptophan normally closing the CDR3 is absent here, so this likely arose from a read error. The genes are TRBV11-3 and TRBJ2-1; 12 bases agree with TRBD2. This CDR3 contains 17 residues. In germline, CDR1 is SGHNT, CDR2 YENEEA. The CDR3 here is CASSLELTSGSHFEQFL. The CDR3 nucleotides are TGTGCAAGCAGCTTAGAGTTGACTAGCGGGAGCCACTTTGAGCAGTTCCTC.

In the case of this clonotype: A junction boundary mismatches the germline segment, possibly from a read error. DNA for the CDR3: TGCGCCAGCAGGGAGACTAGCGGGGGTTACAATGAGGAGTTCTTC. Protein sequence: CASRETSGGYNEEFF. This sequence joins TRBV28 and TRBJ2-1; 12 positions match TRBD2. Per the germline V gene, CDR1 is MDHEN and CDR2 is SYDVKM. The CDR3 runs 15 residues.

This clonotype was detected only a few times. A much larger clone differs by one base, so this may be a read error. The chain couples TRBV5-1 to TRBJ2-1; 7 nucleotides match TRBD1. CDR3 length: 14 residues. The germline V gene encodes CDR1 SGHRS and CDR2 YFSETQ. CDR3 sequence (DNA): TGCGCCAGCAGACGGGACAGTCTCTACAATGAGCGGTTCTTC. Its translation is CASRRDSLYNERFF. The full variable domain, with the rest looked up from reference TRBV5-1 and TRBJ2-1, is KAGVTQTPRYLIKTRGQQVTLSCSPISGHRSVSWYQQTPGQGLQFLFEYFSETQRNKGNFPGRFSGRQFSNSRSEMNVSTLELGDSALYLCASRRDSLYNERFFGPGTRLTVL.